Given below is one T cell receptor (beta chain) in context. The entry originates in a study of control samples from healthy donors and cancer patients. Assay used: immunoSEQ multiplex PCR; TCRdb lists only in-frame clones, some missing. The repertoire includes around 28,000 clones, approximately 90% of them detected once, and 13% sits in the top ten. CDR1 and CDR2 from the germline V gene are SQVTM and ANQGSEA. The CDR3 has 14 residues. The V end lost 2 bases, the J end lost 4 bases, and 14 bases lay between the germline ends. Sequencing was performed on PBMCs. The chain combines TRBV29-1 with TRBJ1-1, with D unclear. The receptor was derived from a man aged 45-65 years with lung cancer. The CDR3 protein is CSVEHIRSSTEAFF. The DNA of the CDR3 is TGCAGCGTTGAACATATCAGATCTTCCACTGAAGCTTTCTTT.